Presented here are 2 T cell receptor beta chains from one specimen sequenced in a study of T-cell memory formation after mild COVID-19. One entry per CDR3 protein results from TCRdb running MiXCR on the 5' RACE reads. Counted here are hundreds of thousands of distinct CDR3 sequences, just under 20% occurring once; the ten biggest clones make up more than 20%. Input material: PBMCs or a T cell subset sorted from them (not recorded which). These receptors came from a man aged 18 to 35 who had mild COVID-19 (a few samples of this study predate the infection). Cell type and time point are not known.

This clonotype was seen only a few times. The chain joins TRBV5-4 to TRBJ1-2, with D perhaps matching TRBD1 (5 bases). Trimming pared 4 bases from V and 7 bases from J, leaving 11 bases between. The CDR3 runs to 12 residues. Germline V CDR1 and CDR2: SGHNT, YYREEE (reference sequence). This CDR3 reads CASSQGLSGYTF. CDR3 coding DNA: TGTGCCAGCAGCCAGGGACTTAGTGGCTACACCTTC.

The chain links TRBV4-1 to TRBJ2-1; D possibly corresponds to TRBD2 (6 bases). The germline V gene encodes CDR1 MGHRA and CDR2 YSYEKL. Trimming left V 0 bases short and J 8 bases short, with 8 bases between. This CDR3 spans 13 amino acids. This chain's CDR3 is CASSQEEGYEQFF. DNA for the CDR3: TGCGCCAGCAGCCAAGAGGAGGGCTATGAGCAGTTCTTC.